The sequence of this TCR beta chain was determined in a study of T-cell memory formation after mild COVID-19. Study as a whole: TCR clustering was largely donor specific. Whole-study results and caveats: Detection of some responders pre-infection suggested pre-existing cross-reactive memory T cells participated.

A 5'RACE reaction primed in the constant segment made cDNA libraries of TCR alpha and TCR beta, and these carried sample barcodes and UMIs. TCRdb re-analysed the 5' RACE reads in MiXCR, keeping a single row per CDR3 protein. The sample lists tens of thousands of distinct CDR3 sequences; around a fifth were seen once. This clonotype was observed a handful of times. Its specificity is unknown. The CDR3 runs to 13 residues. Germline V gene data show CDR1 as SGHTA and CDR2 as FQGNSA. The V end was cut by 5 bases, the J end by 4 bases, with 11 bases between. Sequenced: PBMCs or a T cell subset sorted from them (not recorded which). This receptor was taken from an adult who had mild COVID-19 (a few samples of this study predate the infection). Cell type and time point are not known. The V gene is TRBV7-2, the J gene TRBJ2-5; maybe TRBD2 (7 bases). CDR3 DNA sequence: TGTGCCAGCAGCGGGGGGGCCGGAGAGACCCAGTACTTC. Translating gives CASSGGAGETQYF.